This entry describes one T cell receptor beta chain. Using RNA template, CDR3s of TCR alpha and beta were amplified with iRepertoire arm-PCR. TCRdb analysed the multiplex PCR reads with MiXCR anew, one entry per CDR3 protein. The table shows about 140,000 distinct CDR3 sequences, with about two fifths occurring only once. This record comes from a study of glioma-infiltrating T cells. The ends lost 0 bases at V and 2 bases at J; junction bases unmatched: 3. The CDR3 has 15 residues. Germline lookup yields CDR1 SGHTA and CDR2 FQGNSA. What was sequenced was glioma tissue, nonneoplastic brain tissue, or PBMCs (not recorded which). The chain has TRBV7-2 and TRBJ2-7; 8 bases fit TRBD2. The TCR originated in a human donor with low-grade glioma or glioblastoma, undergoing nonglioma brain surgery, or in good health (not recorded which). As DNA, the CDR3 is TGTGCCAGCAGCTTAGCGAGCGGGGGAACCTACGAGCAGTACTTC. Translated, it gives CASSLASGGTYEQYF.